The 6 T cell receptor beta chains below were found in one sample sequenced in a study of blood T cell repertoires in COVID-19. Some clones are missing from TCRdb's copy, which holds only in-frame ones; the method was immunoSEQ multiplex PCR. Counted here are approximately 290,000 clones, 75% to 90% occurring once; the ten biggest clones make up more than 0.75%. Sequencing input: peripheral blood. These receptors were taken from a man aged 25 to 40 with acute or convalescent COVID-19.

The chain recombines TRBV15 with TRBJ2-4; the D gene is possibly TRBD2 (6 bases). Looked up from germline, CDR1 is LNHNV and CDR2 is YYDKDF (reference sequence). Trimming stripped 0 bases from V and 8 bases from J, with 8 bases between. There are 13 residues in the CDR3. As DNA, the CDR3 is TGTGCCACCAGCAGAGATCCGGGGGACATTCAGTACTTC. Amino acid sequence: CATSRDPGDIQYF.

This clone was observed a handful of times. The genes are TRBV7-8 and TRBJ2-1, with TRBD2 matching over 7 bases. This CDR3 region has 13 residues. V shed 5 bases and J 8 bases; nucleotides not matched to a gene: 6. Germline-derived CDR1 and CDR2 are SGHVS and FQNEAQ. The CDR3 region is CASSRTSRDEQFF. CDR3 sequence (DNA): TGTGCCAGCAGCCGGACTAGTCGGGATGAGCAGTTCTTC.

This clone was recorded once. This sequence joins TRBV6-6 and TRBJ1-4; D gene ambiguous. Trimming removed 2 bases from V and 5 bases from J, with 12 bases in between. The length of the CDR3 is 15 residues. Germline V lookup: CDR1 MNHNY, CDR2 SVGAGI (reference sequence). CDR3: CASSYGRPGNEKLFF. The CDR3 DNA is TGTGCCAGCAGTTACGGGCGCCCGGGAAATGAAAAACTGTTTTTT.

V usage is TRBV10-2 and J usage is TRBJ2-3, with D perhaps matching TRBD2 (6 bases). The CDR3 totals 12 residues. Trimming shortened V by 7 bases and J by 9 bases, and 14 bases separated the two germline ends. Germline CDR1 reads WSHSY; CDR2 reads SAAADI. The CDR3 loop reads CASKPGGVTQYF. In DNA, the CDR3 is TGCGCCAGCAAACCTGGCGGGGTAACGCAGTATTTT.

The chain uses TRBV18 and TRBJ2-1; a possible D gene is TRBD1 (6 bases). Trimming took 1 base from V and 1 from J, leaving 8 bases between them. CDR1 is KGHSH, CDR2 LQKENI, per germline. The CDR3 loop spans 15 amino acids. The DNA of the CDR3 is TGTGCCAGCTCACCACAGAGGGGGTCCTACAATGAGCAGTTCTTC. Translating gives CASSPQRGSYNEQFF.

This clone showed up just a few times. The chain joins TRBV27 to TRBJ2-7; 7 bases are a match to TRBD1. With 6 bases clipped from V and 4 bases from J, the junction kept 12 bases outside the gene matches. Germline-derived CDR1 and CDR2 are MNHEY and SMNVEV (reference sequence). The CDR3 runs 15 residues. The CDR3 loop is CASRELGTAGYEQYF. The DNA for the CDR3 is TGTGCCAGCAGAGAACTAGGGACAGCTGGATACGAGCAGTACTTC.